This T cell receptor beta chain comes out of a study of blood T cell repertoires in COVID-19. Study information: Samples came from the United States, Italy and Spain, spanning acute and convalescent COVID-19. Sources were T cells, B-cell-depleted T cells, or PBMCs; the material itself was cDNA or gDNA.

Authors' analysis steps: Nucleated cell number was recorded as an estimate derived from reference gene primer amplification. Clones were read by immunoSEQ multiplex PCR, and TCRdb kept only the in-frame ones, dropping some. V and J calls and clone size are those listed in that table; D and trimming were worked out from the DNA. The sample yields some 200,000 clones, 70% to 85% seen once. The germline CDR1 and CDR2 sequences are SSHAT and FNYEAQ (reference sequence). This CDR3 has 16 residues. To note about this clone: Its ends do not fully match the called genes, so a read error is possible.

This clonotype originated in a human donor in a cohort sampled during active COVID-19. The material sequenced was peripheral blood. The chain is built from TRBV7-7 and TRBJ2-5; 13 bases map to TRBD2. The CDR3 protein is CASSLAPLAGGETQYF. The CDR3 DNA reads TGTGCTAGCAGCTTAGCTCCACTAGCGGGAGGGGAGACCCAGTACTTC.